These T cell receptor beta chains were read from a single sample in a study of T cells after posttransplantation cyclophosphamide. Assay: immunoSEQ multiplex PCR; the TCRdb copy retains only in-frame clones and omits some. The table records approximately 45,000 clones, about 91% of them present only once. Sequences were obtained from PBMCs. These receptors were obtained from a woman between 45 and 60 years old in good health and a related stem cell transplant donor. CDR3s include the opening cysteine and the closing phenylalanine or tryptophan. Fields, in order: J gene, V gene, clone size, D gene, CDR3 protein, CDR3 DNA. A D gene is named only where the DNA matches it firmly. Clone size, where shown, is once, few, many, or a class for clones that have expanded.

j_call: TRBJ2-5
v_call: TRBV5-1
clone_size: once
d_call: TRBD2
cdr3_aa: CASSLVAGGRGQETQYF
cdr3_nt: TGCGCCAGCAGCTTGGTAGCGGGGGGGCGAGGGCAAGAGACCCAGTACTTC

j_call: TRBJ1-2
v_call: TRBV15
clone_size: -
d_call: -
cdr3_aa: CATSQTRNYGYTF
cdr3_nt: TGTGCCACCAGCCAGACACGCAACTATGGCTACACCTTC

j_call: TRBJ1-5
v_call: TRBV19
clone_size: once
d_call: -
cdr3_aa: CASSIGQGLQPQHF
cdr3_nt: TGTGCCAGTAGTATCGGGCAGGGACTTCAGCCCCAGCATTTT

j_call: TRBJ2-3
v_call: TRBV7-3
clone_size: -
d_call: TRBD2
cdr3_aa: CASSLVASGRGWTDTQYF
cdr3_nt: TGTGCCAGCAGCTTAGTGGCTAGCGGGAGGGGTTGGACAGATACGCAGTATTTT

j_call: TRBJ1-4
v_call: TRBV19
clone_size: -
d_call: TRBD1
cdr3_aa: CASSIDTPGTGQPTNEKLFF
cdr3_nt: TGTGCCAGTAGTATAGATACCCCCGGGACAGGGCAACCAACTAATGAAAAACTGTTTTTT

j_call: TRBJ1-2
v_call: TRBV10-2
clone_size: large
d_call: -
cdr3_aa: CASSLGSSYTF
cdr3_nt: TGCGCCAGCAGTCTGGGGAGCAGCTACACCTTC

j_call: TRBJ2-1
v_call: TRBV27
clone_size: -
d_call: -
cdr3_aa: CASSPAFGGPHNEQFF
cdr3_nt: TGTGCCAGCAGTCCTGCTTTCGGGGGGCCCCACAATGAGCAGTTCTTC

j_call: TRBJ2-7
v_call: TRBV27
clone_size: -
d_call: TRBD2
cdr3_aa: CASTPQRDGSYEQYF
cdr3_nt: TGTGCCAGCACGCCTCAGCGGGACGGATCCTACGAGCAGTACTTC

j_call: TRBJ1-4
v_call: TRBV4-1
clone_size: -
d_call: TRBD1
cdr3_aa: CASSQRQGVGEKLFF
cdr3_nt: TGCGCCAGCAGCCAAAGACAGGGGGTTGGTGAAAAACTGTTTTTT

j_call: TRBJ2-3
v_call: TRBV5-1
clone_size: -
d_call: TRBD2
cdr3_aa: CASSLVTGGPDTQYF
cdr3_nt: TGCGCCAGCAGCTTGGTAACGGGAGGGCCAGATACGCAGTATTTT

j_call: TRBJ2-2
v_call: TRBV5-4
clone_size: -
d_call: -
cdr3_aa: CASSRADSLLDTGELFF
cdr3_nt: TGTGCCAGCAGTCGGGCCGACAGTCTGCTAGACACCGGGGAGCTGTTTTTT

j_call: TRBJ2-1
v_call: TRBV7-3
clone_size: -
d_call: -
cdr3_aa: CASSPPLYNEQFF
cdr3_nt: TGTGCCAGCAGCCCCCCCCTATACAATGAGCAGTTCTTC

j_call: TRBJ2-7
v_call: TRBV9
clone_size: -
d_call: -
cdr3_aa: CASSVGAGRYEQYF
cdr3_nt: TGTGCCAGCAGCGTAGGCGCGGGCCGTTACGAGCAGTACTTC

j_call: TRBJ2-1
v_call: TRBV28
clone_size: -
d_call: -
cdr3_aa: CASRNDRYNHEQFF
cdr3_nt: TGTGCCAGCAGAAACGACAGGTACAACCATGAGCAGTTCTTC

j_call: TRBJ1-1
v_call: TRBV6-4
clone_size: -
d_call: -
cdr3_aa: CASSPNGGILGTEAFF
cdr3_nt: TGTGCCAGCAGTCCTAATGGGGGCATCCTAGGCACTGAAGCTTTCTTT

j_call: TRBJ1-1
v_call: TRBV5-6
clone_size: -
d_call: -
cdr3_aa: CASSLGGAGNTEAFF
cdr3_nt: TGTGCCAGCAGCTTGGGTGGGGCTGGGAACACTGAAGCTTTCTTT

j_call: TRBJ2-2
v_call: TRBV5-1
clone_size: -
d_call: TRBD1
cdr3_aa: CASSWGQGRDTGELFF
cdr3_nt: TGCGCCAGCAGCTGGGGACAGGGCCGGGACACCGGGGAGCTGTTTTTT

j_call: TRBJ2-7
v_call: TRBV14
clone_size: -
d_call: -
cdr3_aa: CASSQDGRRPYEQYF
cdr3_nt: TGTGCCAGCAGCCAAGATGGGAGACGACCTTACGAGCAGTACTTC

j_call: TRBJ1-1
v_call: TRBV9
clone_size: -
d_call: -
cdr3_aa: CASSVEFGAGNTEAFF
cdr3_nt: TGTGCCAGCAGCGTAGAATTTGGGGCCGGGAACACTGAAGCTTTCTTT

j_call: TRBJ1-5
v_call: TRBV10-2
clone_size: -
d_call: -
cdr3_aa: CASSEDSLGNQPQHF
cdr3_nt: TGCGCCAGCAGTGAGGACAGTTTGGGCAATCAGCCCCAGCATTTT

j_call: TRBJ2-1
v_call: TRBV6-6
clone_size: -
d_call: -
cdr3_aa: CATTAPTGVNEQFF
cdr3_nt: TGTGCCACCACCGCCCCCACGGGGGTCAATGAGCAGTTCTTC

j_call: TRBJ2-7
v_call: TRBV2
clone_size: once
d_call: TRBD2
cdr3_aa: CASSANRSPRGGDQYF
cdr3_nt: TGTGCCAGCAGTGCCAACAGATCCCCTCGGGGGGGTGACCAGTACTTC

j_call: TRBJ2-3
v_call: TRBV4-2
clone_size: -
d_call: TRBD1
cdr3_aa: CASSGQATGADTQYF
cdr3_nt: TGTGCCAGCAGCGGCCAAGCGACAGGGGCAGATACGCAGTATTTT

j_call: TRBJ2-5
v_call: TRBV7-2
clone_size: once
d_call: -
cdr3_aa: CASSLLTGETQYF
cdr3_nt: TGTGCCAGCAGCTTACTTACCGGGGAGACCCAGTACTTC

j_call: TRBJ1-3
v_call: TRBV25-1
clone_size: -
d_call: -
cdr3_aa: CASLGSWVNTIYF
cdr3_nt: TGTGCCAGCCTCGGGAGCTGGGTAAACACCATATATTTT

j_call: TRBJ2-7
v_call: TRBV11-2
clone_size: few
d_call: -
cdr3_aa: CASSLVAARSYEQYF
cdr3_nt: TGTGCCAGCAGCTTAGTAGCTGCCCGCTCCTACGAGCAGTACTTC

j_call: TRBJ2-7
v_call: TRBV15
clone_size: -
d_call: TRBD2
cdr3_aa: CATSIGLAGPYEQYF
cdr3_nt: TGTGCCACCAGCATTGGACTAGCGGGACCTTACGAGCAGTACTTC

j_call: TRBJ2-4
v_call: TRBV7-2
clone_size: -
d_call: TRBD2
cdr3_aa: CASSLGGLGRQYF
cdr3_nt: TGTGCCAGCAGCTTAGGGGGACTAGGCCGTCAGTACTTC

j_call: TRBJ1-1
v_call: TRBV19
clone_size: -
d_call: TRBD1
cdr3_aa: CASSHLQGRYTEAFF
cdr3_nt: TGTGCCAGTAGTCACCTACAGGGGAGATACACTGAAGCTTTCTTT

j_call: TRBJ1-1
v_call: TRBV19
clone_size: -
d_call: -
cdr3_aa: CASSIDRKTPEAFF
cdr3_nt: TGTGCCAGTAGTATAGATAGGAAGACACCTGAAGCTTTCTTT

j_call: TRBJ2-1
v_call: TRBV5-8
clone_size: -
d_call: -
cdr3_aa: CASSLGRGPSDEQFF
cdr3_nt: TGTGCCAGCAGCTTGGGCAGGGGCCCGTCCGATGAGCAGTTCTTC

j_call: TRBJ1-1
v_call: TRBV6-5
clone_size: -
d_call: -
cdr3_aa: CASSSTPDAGTEAFF
cdr3_nt: TGTGCCAGCAGTTCGACTCCCGATGCGGGCACTGAAGCTTTCTTT

j_call: TRBJ1-4
v_call: TRBV2
clone_size: -
d_call: -
cdr3_aa: CASSGSGVSNEKLFF
cdr3_nt: TGTGCCAGCAGTGGATCGGGAGTGTCTAATGAAAAACTGTTTTTT

j_call: TRBJ2-2
v_call: TRBV28
clone_size: -
d_call: TRBD2
cdr3_aa: CASSYIAGANTGELFF
cdr3_nt: TGTGCCAGCAGTTATATAGCGGGAGCGAACACCGGGGAGCTGTTTTTT

j_call: TRBJ2-3
v_call: TRBV5-4
clone_size: -
d_call: TRBD1
cdr3_aa: CASSPTRDRGVADTQYF
cdr3_nt: TGTGCCAGCAGCCCAACTAGGGACAGGGGGGTCGCAGATACGCAGTATTTT

j_call: TRBJ2-3
v_call: TRBV11-3
clone_size: -
d_call: -
cdr3_aa: CASSSSPGETDTQYF
cdr3_nt: TGTGCCAGCAGCTCATCCCCAGGCGAGACAGATACGCAGTATTTT

j_call: TRBJ1-1
v_call: TRBV2
clone_size: -
d_call: TRBD1
cdr3_aa: CASSEGIPGGWNTEAFF
cdr3_nt: TGTGCCAGCAGTGAGGGTATCCCAGGGGGCTGGAACACTGAAGCTTTCTTT

j_call: TRBJ2-7
v_call: TRBV5-4
clone_size: -
d_call: -
cdr3_aa: CASSVGGGRGDYEQYF
cdr3_nt: TGTGCCAGCAGCGTTGGAGGGGGCAGGGGGGACTACGAGCAGTACTTC

j_call: TRBJ2-1
v_call: TRBV28
clone_size: few
d_call: -
cdr3_aa: CASSLTGEPYNEQFF
cdr3_nt: TGTGCCAGCAGTTTAACGGGAGAACCGTACAATGAGCAGTTCTTC

j_call: TRBJ2-1
v_call: TRBV11-2
clone_size: -
d_call: TRBD2
cdr3_aa: CASSLIAGVSPSSIF
cdr3_nt: TGTGCCAGCAGCTTAATAGCGGGGGTAAGTCCCTCGAGTATCTTC

j_call: TRBJ2-7
v_call: TRBV4-1
clone_size: -
d_call: TRBD1
cdr3_aa: CASSTRTGDEQYF
cdr3_nt: TGCGCCAGCAGCACCCGGACAGGGGATGAGCAGTACTTC

j_call: TRBJ1-1
v_call: TRBV18
clone_size: -
d_call: -
cdr3_aa: CASSPEGLNTEAFF
cdr3_nt: TGTGCCAGCTCACCAGAGGGATTGAACACTGAAGCTTTCTTT

j_call: TRBJ2-3
v_call: TRBV7-9
clone_size: -
d_call: TRBD1
cdr3_aa: CASSVDRGTDTQYF
cdr3_nt: TGTGCCAGCAGCGTGGACAGGGGCACAGATACGCAGTATTTT

j_call: TRBJ2-7
v_call: TRBV7-9
clone_size: once
d_call: -
cdr3_aa: CASSPHRGNAYRPIDEQYF
cdr3_nt: TGTGCCAGCAGCCCCCATCGGGGAAACGCGTACAGACCGATAGATGAGCAGTACTTC

j_call: TRBJ2-6
v_call: TRBV5-6
clone_size: -
d_call: -
cdr3_aa: CASSSGVGANVLTF
cdr3_nt: TGTGCCAGCAGTTCAGGGGTCGGGGCCAACGTCCTGACTTTC

j_call: TRBJ1-2
v_call: TRBV2
clone_size: -
d_call: TRBD1
cdr3_aa: CASRRDRANYGYTF
cdr3_nt: TGTGCCAGCAGGAGGGACAGGGCTAACTATGGCTACACCTTC

j_call: TRBJ2-7
v_call: TRBV4-2
clone_size: -
d_call: TRBD2
cdr3_aa: CASSQDLAEPYEQYF
cdr3_nt: TGTGCCAGCAGCCAAGATCTAGCGGAGCCCTACGAGCAGTACTTC

j_call: TRBJ1-5
v_call: TRBV21-1
clone_size: -
d_call: -
cdr3_aa: CASSKGPFSNQPQHF
cdr3_nt: TGTGCCAGCAGCAAAGGTCCTTTTAGCAATCAGCCCCAGCATTTT

j_call: TRBJ2-2
v_call: TRBV6-4
clone_size: once
d_call: -
cdr3_aa: CASSVGGLNTGELFF
cdr3_nt: TGTGCCAGCTCTGTTGGGGGCCTGAACACCGGGGAGCTGTTTTTT

j_call: TRBJ1-5
v_call: TRBV9
clone_size: -
d_call: -
cdr3_aa: CASSFDGGENQPQHF
cdr3_nt: TGTGCCAGCAGCTTTGACGGGGGGGAGAATCAGCCCCAGCATTTT

j_call: TRBJ1-2
v_call: TRBV6-8
clone_size: -
d_call: -
cdr3_aa: CASTPTDLLGGYTF
cdr3_nt: TGTGCCAGCACCCCGACAGATCTTTTGGGAGGCTACACCTTC

j_call: TRBJ1-4
v_call: TRBV30
clone_size: once
d_call: TRBD1
cdr3_aa: CACLDRASEKLFF
cdr3_nt: TGTGCCTGCCTGGACAGGGCAAGCGAAAAACTGTTTTTT

j_call: TRBJ1-1
v_call: TRBV19
clone_size: few
d_call: TRBD1
cdr3_aa: CASSRRTGDTEAFF
cdr3_nt: TGTGCCAGTAGTAGGCGAACAGGGGACACTGAAGCTTTCTTT

j_call: TRBJ1-6
v_call: TRBV13
clone_size: -
d_call: TRBD1
cdr3_aa: CASSVGQGVVLNSPLHF
cdr3_nt: TGTGCCAGCAGCGTCGGACAGGGGGTAGTTTTGAATTCACCCCTCCACTTT

j_call: TRBJ2-1
v_call: TRBV19
clone_size: -
d_call: -
cdr3_aa: CASSQRGSSYNEQFF
cdr3_nt: TGTGCCAGTAGCCAACGGGGGAGCTCCTACAATGAGCAGTTCTTC